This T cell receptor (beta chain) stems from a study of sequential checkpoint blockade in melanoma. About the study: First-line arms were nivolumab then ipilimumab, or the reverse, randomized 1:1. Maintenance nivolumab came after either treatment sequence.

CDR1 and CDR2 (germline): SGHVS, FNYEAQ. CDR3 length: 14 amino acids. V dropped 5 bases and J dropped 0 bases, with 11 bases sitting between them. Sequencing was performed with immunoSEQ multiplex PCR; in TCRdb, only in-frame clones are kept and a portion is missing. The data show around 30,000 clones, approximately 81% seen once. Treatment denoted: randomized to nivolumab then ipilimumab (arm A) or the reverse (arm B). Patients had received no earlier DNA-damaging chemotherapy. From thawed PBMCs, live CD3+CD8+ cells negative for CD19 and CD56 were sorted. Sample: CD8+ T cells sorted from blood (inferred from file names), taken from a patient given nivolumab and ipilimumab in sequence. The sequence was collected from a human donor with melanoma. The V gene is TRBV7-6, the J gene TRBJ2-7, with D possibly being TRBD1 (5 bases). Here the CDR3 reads CASSLQVSSYEQYF. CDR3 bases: TGTGCCAGCAGCCTACAGGTGAGCTCCTACGAGCAGTACTTC.